The 27 T cell receptor beta chains reported below all come from one sample, sequenced in a study of T cell clones after liver transplantation. This table comes from immunoSEQ multiplex PCR, and its TCRdb copy is limited to in-frame clones, with some not included. Among about 15,000 clones listed, approximately 81% were seen once. Sequenced material: CD8+ T cells from blood, taken approximately 43 months after liver transplant. The receptors stem from a human patient who received a liver transplant. These T cells may partly come from the graft donor.

The chain couples TRBV7-9 to TRBJ1-1; D is uncertain. This CDR3 has 15 residues. The germline V and J ends were trimmed by 0 bases and 1 base, with 9 bases remaining between them. CDR1 and CDR2 (germline): SEHNR, FQNEAQ (reference sequence). Here the CDR3 DNA reads TGTGCCAGCAGCTTAGCGCAAACAGAGAACACTGAAGCTTTCTTT. It codes for CASSLAQTENTEAFF.

The rearrangement links TRBV19 to TRBJ2-2, with TRBD2 as a possible D gene (5 bases). The germline gives CDR1 LNHDA, CDR2 SQIVND (reference sequence). The length of the CDR3 is 16 residues. Trimming removed 6 bases from V and 3 bases from J, with 17 bases in between. Written as DNA, the CDR3 is TGTGCCAGTAGGGCGGGCCTCAGAGTCGACACCGGGGAGCTGTTTTTT. This encodes CASRAGLRVDTGELFF.

This chain connects TRBV5-6 to TRBJ2-3, with D maybe TRBD2 (7 bases). Germline V gene sequence: CDR1 SGHDT, CDR2 YYEEEE. The CDR3 length is 15 residues. The V end was cut by 2 bases, the J end by 2 bases, with 12 bases between. CDR3 region: CASSLRRGATDTQYF. DNA of the CDR3: TGTGCCAGCAGCTTAAGACGGGGGGCCACAGATACGCAGTATTTT.

CDR3 coding DNA: TGTGCCAGCAGCTCCCGACCTTTGAGACTAGCGGTATCCTACGAGCAGTACTTC. This codes for CASSSRPLRLAVSYEQYF. The V call is TRBV11-2, the J call TRBJ2-7, with 9 bases aligning to TRBD2. Germline-derived CDR1 and CDR2 are SGHAT and FQNNGV. The CDR3 totals 18 residues. V trimming: 4 bases; J trimming: 1 base; junction bases outside the gene matches: 14.

The chain has TRBV12-5 and TRBJ2-1; 12 bases agree with TRBD2. V dropped 2 bases and J dropped 9; count of bases not matched to a gene: 5. Germline V gene lookup returns CDR1 LGHNT and CDR2 FRNRAP. The CDR3 loop spans 15 amino acids. CDR3 DNA sequence: TGTGCTAGTGGTTTGACGACTAGCGGGGGAACTGAGCAGTTCTTC. As protein: CASGLTTSGGTEQFF.

This rearrangement joins TRBV7-9 to TRBJ2-1; TRBD1 matches at 7 bases. CDR3 length equals 14 residues. After removal of 1 base from V and 9 bases from J, the junction contained 6 bases not matched to a gene. Germline V gives CDR1 SEHNR, CDR2 FQNEAQ (reference sequence). Written as DNA, the CDR3 is TGTGCCAGCAGCTTAGGACAGGGCAGAGGTGAGCAGTTCTTC. Protein: CASSLGQGRGEQFF.

The chain employs TRBV30 and TRBJ2-7; D may be TRBD2 (5 bases). Germline V gene sequence: CDR1 GTSNPN, CDR2 SVGIG (reference sequence). V was shortened by 0 bases and J by 6 bases, with 12 bases between the two germline ends. The CDR3 has 13 amino acids. CDR3 protein: CAWSVGLELEQYF. The CDR3 nucleotides are TGTGCCTGGAGTGTAGGACTCGAGCTCGAGCAGTACTTC.

This clone was seen a single time. The V gene is TRBV4-1, the J gene TRBJ1-1, with a weak D call TRBD1 (5 bases). V lost 1 base and J 8 bases, leaving 14 bases between the germline ends. The CDR3 length is 14 residues. Germline values: CDR1 MGHRA, CDR2 YSYEKL. The CDR3 region is CASSQVVTAAEAFF. The CDR3 DNA follows: TGCGCCAGCAGCCAAGTAGTGACAGCGGCAGAAGCTTTCTTT.

The chain combines TRBV28 with TRBJ2-5, with D possibly TRBD2 on 7 matching bases. The CDR3 sequence is 15 residues long. Trimming removed 3 bases from V and 1 base from J, with 12 bases in between. The germline V gene has CDR1 MDHEN and CDR2 SYDVKM. The CDR3 nucleotides are TGTGCCAGCAGTTTGCGGGGGCCTCCCCAAGAGACCCAGTACTTC. Protein product: CASSLRGPPQETQYF.

The chain joins TRBV15 to TRBJ2-5; tentative D call: TRBD2 (5 bases). V lost 1 base and J lost 5, with 8 bases in between. Germline CDR1 is LNHNV and CDR2 is YYDKDF (reference sequence). CDR3 length: 13 amino acids. CDR3 nucleotide sequence: TGTGCCACCAGCAGAGTTCCGGGGGAGACCCAGTACTTC. Translated: CATSRVPGETQYF.

The chain combines TRBV6-1 with TRBJ1-5; 7 nucleotides agree with TRBD1. The CDR3 is made up of 15 amino acids. V dropped 10 bases and J dropped 5; count of bases not matched to a gene: 14. From germline, CDR1 is MNHNS and CDR2 SASEGT. As DNA, the CDR3 is TGTGCCACTGAACCTGAGACAGGGACGGATCAGCCCCAGCATTTT. Translated, it gives CATEPETGTDQPQHF.

V usage is TRBV29-1 and J usage is TRBJ1-4; D not resolved. Germline V gene data show CDR1 as SQVTM and CDR2 as ANQGSEA. Deletions cut 0 bases from V and 8 bases from J, with 16 bases between. CDR3 length: 15 residues. The CDR3 protein is CSVEDRAHSGEKLFF. The CDR3 nucleotides read TGCAGCGTTGAAGATCGGGCCCATTCGGGGGAAAAACTGTTTTTT.

This clone has only one observation. V gene TRBV2 combines with J gene TRBJ2-2; 8 nucleotides match TRBD1. The germline V gene has CDR1 SNHLY and CDR2 FYNNEI. The trim removed 7 bases at V and 5 bases at J, leaving 9 bases unmatched. The CDR3 extends over 15 amino acids. CDR3 nucleotide sequence: TGTGCCAGCACCGGGGGACAGGATATTACCGGGGAGCTGTTTTTT. Translation: CASTGGQDITGELFF.

The chain carries TRBV5-5 and TRBJ2-3, with TRBD1 matching 7 bases. The CDR3 extends over 15 amino acids. The germline V gene encodes CDR1 SGHKS and CDR2 YYEKEE (reference sequence). V trimming: 4 bases; J trimming: 2 bases; junction bases outside the gene matches: 7. CDR3 nucleotides: TGTGCCAGCAGCAGAGGGGACAGATACACAGATACGCAGTATTTT. As protein: CASSRGDRYTDTQYF.

The chain links TRBV6-1 to TRBJ2-1, with 12 bases identical to TRBD2. CDR3 length: 18 amino acids. The V gene end was trimmed by 2 bases and the J gene end by 3 bases; junction bases not matched to a gene: 8. Germline V CDR1 and CDR2: MNHNS, SASEGT. The CDR3 DNA reads as TGTGCCAGCAGTGAACGGAAAGGACTAGCGGGGAGCTACAATGAGCAGTTCTTC. This gives the protein CASSERKGLAGSYNEQFF.

This clone was seen a few times. The rearrangement uses TRBV7-9 and TRBJ2-5; D is perhaps TRBD1 or TRBD2 (5 bases each). Germline CDR1 is SEHNR and CDR2 is FQNEAQ (reference sequence). V lost 2 bases and J 5 bases, leaving 12 bases between the germline ends. CDR3 length: 14 amino acids. CDR3 protein: CASSLSQGVETQYF. The CDR3 nucleotides are TGTGCCAGCAGCTTATCTCAGGGAGTCGAGACCCAGTACTTC.

The chain employs TRBV11-2 and TRBJ2-1, with a weak D call TRBD2 (5 bases). The germline V gene encodes CDR1 SGHAT and CDR2 FQNNGV. The CDR3 covers 12 residues. With 3 bases removed from V and 6 bases from J, the gap between germline ends came to 6 bases. CDR3 amino acids: CASSFGGNEQFF. In DNA form, the CDR3 reads TGTGCCAGCAGCTTCGGAGGCAATGAGCAGTTCTTC.

The chain combines TRBV2 with TRBJ1-2; D is unclear. There are 11 residues in the CDR3. The V and J ends lost 10 bases and 8 bases respectively, with 14 bases between them. CDR1 and CDR2 from the germline V gene are SNHLY and FYNNEI. The CDR3 region has the DNA TGTGCCAACCAGGACGGCGGCGGCTACACCTTC. It is translated as CANQDGGGYTF.

This chain connects TRBV27 to TRBJ1-4, with D unclear. The germline V gene encodes CDR1 MNHEY and CDR2 SMNVEV (reference sequence). This CDR3 contains 14 residues. V shed 3 bases and J shed 0 bases, with 5 bases lying between them. CDR3 sequence: CASSLGATNEKLFF. As DNA, the CDR3 is TGTGCCAGCAGTTTGGGTGCAACTAATGAAAAACTGTTTTTT.

This sequence joins TRBV18 and TRBJ2-7; 7 bases align to TRBD1. The germline gives CDR1 KGHSH, CDR2 LQKENI. V lost 4 bases, J lost 7 bases, and 7 bases stayed unmatched. CDR3 length: 13 residues. CDR3 amino acids: CASSLTGEWEQYF. The CDR3 nucleotides are TGTGCCAGCTCACTAACAGGGGAGTGGGAGCAGTACTTC.

The V and J genes are TRBV6-5 and TRBJ1-5; 7 positions agree with TRBD1. This CDR3 comprises 14 residues. Germline-derived CDR1 and CDR2 are MNHEY and SVGAGI. V dropped 4 bases and J dropped 6; count of bases not matched to a gene: 6. The CDR3, as DNA: TGTGCCAGCAGTTCAGGGGGTGCAAGTCAGCCCCAGCATTTT. Its protein is CASSSGGASQPQHF.

The chain joins TRBV9 to TRBJ2-1; D assignment may be TRBD1 or TRBD2 (5 bases each). The length of the CDR3 is 14 residues. The V and J ends lost 0 bases and 4 bases respectively, with 8 bases between them. Looked up from germline, CDR1 is SGDLS and CDR2 is YYNGEE. CDR3 bases: TGTGCCAGCAGCGTAGGGGGGTATTACAATGAGCAGTTCTTC. Translation gives CASSVGGYYNEQFF. Filled out from reference TRBV9 and TRBJ2-1, the complete variable domain reads DSGVTQTPKHLITATGQRVTLRCSPRSGDLSVYWYQQSLDQGLQFLIQYYNGEERAKGNILERFSAQQFPDLHSELNLSSLELGDSALYFCASSVGGYYNEQFFGPGTRLTVL.

The rearrangement links TRBV6-1 to TRBJ2-3; D uncertain. With 5 bases removed from V and 3 bases from J, the gap between germline ends came to 15 bases. The CDR3 covers 15 residues. Germline CDR1 is MNHNS and CDR2 is SASEGT. Here the CDR3 reads CASSHQPVSTDTQYF. CDR3 sequence (DNA): TGTGCCAGCAGTCATCAACCGGTCTCGACAGATACGCAGTATTTT.

V gene TRBV27 combines with J gene TRBJ2-7; D perhaps matches TRBD2 (7 bases). Germline V gives CDR1 MNHEY, CDR2 SMNVEV (reference sequence). The CDR3 covers 14 residues. V lost 3 bases and J 2 bases, leaving 11 bases between the germline ends. CDR3 protein: CASSFVGGAYEQYF. Here the CDR3 DNA reads TGTGCCAGCAGTTTCGTAGGGGGGGCCTACGAGCAGTACTTC.

The chain employs TRBV13 and TRBJ2-3; 9 nucleotides align to TRBD1. Per germline, CDR1 PRHDT and CDR2 FYEKMQ (reference sequence). This CDR3 has 15 amino acids. With V trimmed by 4 bases and J by 3 bases, 5 bases remained unmatched. As DNA, the CDR3 is TGTGCCAGCAGCTCCCCCGGGACAGGGACAGATACGCAGTATTTT. It specifies CASSSPGTGTDTQYF.

This chain connects TRBV28 to TRBJ2-5; tentatively, D is TRBD2 (6 bases). Near its end, the DNA agrees better with TRBJ2-7, so the J call may be wrong. The CDR3 spans 16 residues. Germline V CDR1 and CDR2: MDHEN, SYDVKM. The CDR3 is CASSSPPSGLPYEQYF. The CDR3 region has the DNA TGTGCCAGCAGTTCCCCGCCCTCGGGACTCCCCTACGAGCAGTACTTC.

This chain connects TRBV29-1 to TRBJ2-2; 8 bases are a match to TRBD1. V was clipped by 5 bases and J by 4 bases; unmatched bases: 9. Germline V gene data show CDR1 as SQVTM and CDR2 as ANQGSEA. This CDR3 contains 15 residues. The CDR3 region has the DNA TGCAGCGTTTGGACCGAGACAGGGGTCACCGGGGAGCTGTTTTTT. Its protein product is CSVWTETGVTGELFF.